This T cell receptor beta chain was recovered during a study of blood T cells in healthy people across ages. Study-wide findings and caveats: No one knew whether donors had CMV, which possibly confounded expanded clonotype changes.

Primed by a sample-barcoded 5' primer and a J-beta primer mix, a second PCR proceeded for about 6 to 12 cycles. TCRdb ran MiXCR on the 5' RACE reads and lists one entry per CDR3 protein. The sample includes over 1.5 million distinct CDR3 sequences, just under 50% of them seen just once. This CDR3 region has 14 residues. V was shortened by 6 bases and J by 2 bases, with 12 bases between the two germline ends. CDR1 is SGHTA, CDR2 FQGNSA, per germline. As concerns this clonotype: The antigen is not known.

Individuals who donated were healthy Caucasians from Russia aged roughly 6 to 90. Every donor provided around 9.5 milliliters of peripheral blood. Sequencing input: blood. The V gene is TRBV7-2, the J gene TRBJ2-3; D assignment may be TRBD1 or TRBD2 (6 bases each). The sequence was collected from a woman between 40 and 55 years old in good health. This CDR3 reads CASRGGSYTDTQYF. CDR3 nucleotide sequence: TGTGCCAGCAGAGGGGGGTCATACACAGATACGCAGTATTTT. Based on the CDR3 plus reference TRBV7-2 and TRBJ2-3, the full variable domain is GAGVSQSPSNKVTEKGKDVELRCDPISGHTALYWYRQSLGQGLEFLIYFQGNSAPDKSGLPSDRFSAERTGGSVSTLTIQRTQQEDSAVYLCASRGGSYTDTQYFGPGTRLTVL.